Below are 31 T cell receptor beta chains sequenced from a single sample in a study of spatial heterogeneity in lung cancer. The study's findings and limits: Tracking of tumor mutation counts was seen in expanded intratumoral alpha and beta TCR counts.

Which antigens these TCRs recognize remains unknown. TCRdb redid the calling of the 5' RACE reads with MiXCR, one entry per CDR3 protein. The sample has over 4,000 distinct CDR3 sequences, 5% to 7% seen once; the top ten hold around 17%. As for time point: sample taken at primary tumor resection. The sample consisted of lung tumor tissue, taken at surgery. The receptors come from a male donor with early-stage non-small cell lung cancer.

This clonotype counts as medium-sized. The chain employs TRBV9 and TRBJ2-2, with D unclear. Germline assignment: CDR1 SGDLS and CDR2 YYNGEE. The CDR3 extends over 15 amino acids. The ends were cut back, 0 bases at V and 5 bases at J, with 11 bases in the middle. The CDR3 DNA sequence: TGTGCCAGCAGCGTAGACGCTCAGTGGACCGGGGAGCTGTTTTTT. It yields the protein CASSVDAQWTGELFF.

Many counts were recorded for this clonotype. V and J are TRBV4-1 and TRBJ1-5; D is undetermined. The CDR3 loop spans 16 amino acids. The V end lost 0 bases, the J end lost 7 bases, and 16 bases lay between the germline ends. Germline-derived CDR1 and CDR2 are MGHRA and YSYEKL. The DNA of the CDR3 is TGCGCCAGCAGCCAAGATGGGCTCCAGGCGGGGCAGCCCCAGCATTTT. Translating gives CASSQDGLQAGQPQHF.

By its share, this clonotype is large. V is TRBV24-1 and J is TRBJ1-5; TRBD1 agrees at 10 bases. The CDR3 has 14 amino acids. Germline V gives CDR1 KGHDR, CDR2 SFDVKD. V lost 7 bases and J lost 4; bases outside the gene matches: 3. CDR3 in DNA: TGTGCCACCAGAGGGACAGGGGAAAATCAGCCCCAGCATTTT. The encoded protein is CATRGTGENQPQHF.

The chain recombines TRBV28 with TRBJ2-7; 7 nucleotides align to TRBD1. The J segment lost 0 bases and the V segment lost 10 bases, leaving 9 bases of the junction unmatched. Germline CDR1 reads MDHEN; CDR2 reads SYDVKM. There are 14 residues in the CDR3. CDR3 DNA: TGTGCCACAGTAGGGACAGACCTCTCCTACGAGCAGTACTTC. Translation: CATVGTDLSYEQYF. Full variable domain (rest looked up from reference TRBV28 and TRBJ2-7): DVKVTQSSRYLVKRTGEKVFLECVQDMDHENMFWYRQDPGLGLRLIYFSYDVKMKEKGDIPEGYSVSREKKERFSLILESASTNQTSMYLCATVGTDLSYEQYFGPGTRLTVT.

DNA of the CDR3: TGTGCCCCCCCTACTAGCGGGAGAAGCTCTGGGGCCAACGTCCTGACTTTC. Translating it yields CAPPTSGRSSGANVLTF. The rearrangement uses TRBV5-4 and TRBJ2-6; 11 bases agree with TRBD2. From germline, CDR1 is SGHNT and CDR2 YYREEE (reference sequence). The junction had 9 bases not matched to a gene; V was cut back by 10 bases and J by 0 bases. This CDR3 is built from 17 residues.

This clonotype was detected a few times. The CDR3 bases are TGTGCCAGCAGCGGTTCGGGGGGGCTCTTCTCCTACAATGAGCAGTTCTTC. As protein: CASSGSGGLFSYNEQFF. The V call is TRBV5-6, the J call TRBJ2-1; 8 bases match TRBD2. This CDR3 is 17 amino acids long. Trimming removed 4 bases from V and 0 bases from J; junction bases left unmatched: 9. Per the germline V gene, CDR1 is SGHDT and CDR2 is YYEEEE.

This clonotype was picked up many times. The junction differs from germline at one of its ends, possibly a read error. The gene calls are TRBV28 and TRBJ1-5; D remains ambiguous. The CDR3 covers 11 residues. CDR1 and CDR2 from the germline V gene are MDHEN and SYDVKM. CDR3 sequence: CAISSTVEQHF. CDR3 coding DNA: TGTGCCATCAGTTCGACGGTCGAACAGCATTTT.

By its share, this clonotype is medium-sized. This chain joins TRBV7-6 and TRBJ2-1, with 10 bases fitting TRBD2. Germline CDR1 SGHVS, CDR2 FNYEAQ. V was clipped by 1 base and J by 1 base; unmatched bases: 1. The CDR3 loop spans 16 amino acids. The CDR3 reads CASSLVSGGSYNEQFF. The CDR3 nucleotides read TGTGCCAGCAGCTTAGTTAGCGGGGGGTCCTACAATGAGCAGTTCTTC.

Relative to its sample, this clonotype is medium-sized. This chain connects TRBV28 to TRBJ2-2, with TRBD2 matching over 8 bases. The CDR3 length is 19 residues. V dropped 3 bases and J dropped 0; count of bases not matched to a gene: 12. Germline V gene sequence: CDR1 MDHEN, CDR2 SYDVKM. CDR3 amino acids: CASSFGGASVRSNTGELFF. The DNA for the CDR3 is TGTGCCAGCAGTTTCGGGGGGGCCTCAGTAAGATCGAACACCGGGGAGCTGTTTTTT.

By proportion, this clonotype is medium-sized. The junction departs from the called germline gene at one end, perhaps through a read error. The chain recombines TRBV2 with TRBJ1-2; TRBD1 aligns across 7 bases. The CDR3 runs to 14 residues. CDR1 and CDR2 (germline): SNHLY, FYNNEI. CDR3 sequence (DNA): TGTGCCAGCAGGGAAGGACAGGCGTCCTATGGCTACACCTTC. Its protein product is CASREGQASYGYTF.

This clonotype counts as medium-sized. The rearrangement uses TRBV27 and TRBJ1-5; no definite D call. V was shortened by 5 bases and J by 6 bases, with 11 bases between the two germline ends. This CDR3 has 13 amino acids. CDR1 is MNHEY and CDR2 is SMNVEV in the germline V gene (reference sequence). This CDR3 is CASSPRVGQPQHF. As DNA, the CDR3 is TGTGCCAGCAGTCCCCGGGTGGGTCAGCCCCAGCATTTT.

This clonotype was counted ten times or more. This chain joins TRBV6-5 and TRBJ1-2; TRBD1 agrees at 11 bases. The CDR3 is 13 amino acids. Germline trimming cut 5 bases from V and 12 bases from J; bases unmatched to any gene: 8. Germline V gene data show CDR1 as MNHEY and CDR2 as SVGAGI. The CDR3 is CASSTGTGGINTF. For the CDR3, the DNA is TGTGCCAGCAGTACTGGGACAGGGGGTATAAACACCTTC.

This clonotype was recorded at least ten times. This rearrangement joins TRBV6-5 to TRBJ1-3; no clear D gene. This CDR3 contains 16 residues. CDR1 is MNHEY, CDR2 SVGAGI, per germline. Trimming removed 0 bases from V and 0 bases from J, with 9 bases in between. CDR3 sequence (DNA): TGTGCCAGCAGTTACTCGAGCCAGTTCTCTGGAAACACCATATATTTT. It yields the protein CASSYSSQFSGNTIYF.

V is TRBV25-1 and J is TRBJ2-7; possible D gene TRBD2, 7 bases. V lost 8 bases and J 4 bases, leaving 18 bases between the germline ends. The V gene's germline CDR1 is MGHDK and CDR2 SYGVNS. The CDR3 spans 14 residues. The CDR3 sequence: CASGGAFPPYEQYF. CDR3 sequence (DNA): TGTGCCAGCGGGGGGGCCTTTCCCCCTTACGAGCAGTACTTC.

This clonotype is judged medium-sized (0.01 to 0.1%). The chain recombines TRBV11-3 with TRBJ2-2, with D perhaps matching TRBD1 or TRBD2 (5 bases each). Germline V CDR1 and CDR2: SGHNT, YENEEA. The CDR3 sequence is 16 residues long. V lost 5 bases and J lost 0, with 13 bases in between. CDR3 sequence: CASSSYEGPNTGELFF. The CDR3 coding sequence is TGTGCCAGCAGCAGCTATGAGGGACCGAACACCGGGGAGCTGTTTTTT.

As to this clonotype: A much larger clone differs by one base, so this may be a read error. V usage is TRBV27 and J usage is TRBJ1-2; 7 bases match TRBD1. The CDR3 sequence is 16 residues long. Germline lookup yields CDR1 MNHEY and CDR2 SMNVEV (reference sequence). DNA of the CDR3: TGTGCCAGCAGTCCCCTCTTAGGGGGCAAGGACTATGGCTACAACTTC. This encodes CASSPLLGGKDYGYNF.

By sample fraction, this clonotype is medium-sized. The chain has TRBV20-1 and TRBJ2-7, with TRBD2 matching 13 bases. In germline, CDR1 is DFQATT, CDR2 SNEGSKA (reference sequence). V trimming: 4 bases; J trimming: 0 bases; junction bases outside the gene matches: 6. CDR3 size: 16 residues. CDR3 region: CSATGTSGTSSYEQYF. The DNA of the CDR3 is TGCAGTGCTACCGGGACTAGCGGGACGTCCTCCTACGAGCAGTACTTC.

Relative to its sample, this clonotype is medium-sized (0.01 to 0.1%). The V and J genes are TRBV2 and TRBJ1-4, with D possibly being TRBD1 (6 bases). V was shortened by 5 bases and J by 16 bases, with 17 bases between the two germline ends. CDR1 and CDR2 (germline): SNHLY, FYNNEI. The CDR3 has 12 residues. CDR3 nucleotides: TGTGCCAGCAGTCCACAGGGAATGCGCCCGTTTTTT. Translation gives CASSPQGMRPFF.

This clonotype qualifies as medium-sized. V gene TRBV28 combines with J gene TRBJ2-2, with unresolved D. Germline V gene data show CDR1 as MDHEN and CDR2 as SYDVKM. Trimming stripped 3 bases from V and 5 bases from J, with 7 bases between. CDR3 size: 13 residues. The CDR3 loop reads CASSFVRTGELFF. Here the CDR3 DNA reads TGTGCCAGCAGTTTTGTGCGGACCGGGGAGCTGTTTTTT. Together with reference TRBV28 and TRBJ2-2, the CDR3 gives the full variable domain: DVKVTQSSRYLVKRTGEKVFLECVQDMDHENMFWYRQDPGLGLRLIYFSYDVKMKEKGDIPEGYSVSREKKERFSLILESASTNQTSMYLCASSFVRTGELFFGEGSRLTVL.

This clonotype was picked up many times. This chain connects TRBV4-3 to TRBJ2-7; no reliable D call. Per germline, CDR1 LGHNA and CDR2 YSLEER. Trimming took 0 bases from V and 1 from J, leaving 10 bases between them. This CDR3 region has 15 residues. The CDR3 nucleotides read TGCGCCAGCAGCCAAGAACAGATCCTTTCCTACGAGCAGTACTTC. Protein sequence: CASSQEQILSYEQYF.

Within the sample, this clonotype is medium-sized. The chain is built from TRBV29-1 and TRBJ1-2; the D is unclear. The ends were cut back, 5 bases at V and 3 bases at J, with 13 bases in the middle. Per the germline V gene, CDR1 is SQVTM and CDR2 is ANQGSEA. The CDR3 contains 13 residues. Here the CDR3 DNA reads TGCAGCGTTTTTAGGGTATCTCACTATGGCTACACCTTC. This encodes CSVFRVSHYGYTF.

In its sample, this clonotype is medium-sized (0.01 to 0.1%). The chain employs TRBV4-1 and TRBJ1-6, with no clear D. The CDR3 runs to 14 residues. Germline assignment: CDR1 MGHRA and CDR2 YSYEKL. With 1 base removed from V and 7 bases from J, the gap between germline ends came to 8 bases. The CDR3 sequence: CASSQAQENSPLHF. As DNA, the CDR3 is TGCGCCAGCAGCCAAGCACAAGAGAATTCACCCCTCCACTTT.

The sample holds many counts of this clonotype. The chain carries TRBV11-2 and TRBJ2-7, with D perhaps TRBD1 (5 bases). V shed 5 bases and J shed 2 bases, with 10 bases lying between them. Germline lookup yields CDR1 SGHAT and CDR2 FQNNGV. This CDR3 comprises 13 residues. The CDR3 sequence: CASSLQQAYEQYF. The CDR3, as DNA: TGTGCCAGCAGCCTCCAACAGGCCTACGAGCAGTACTTC.

V usage is TRBV5-8 and J usage is TRBJ2-1, with D perhaps matching TRBD1 or TRBD2 (6 bases each). V lost 0 bases and J lost 2, with 15 bases in between. Germline V gene data show CDR1 as SGHTS and CDR2 as YDEGEE. This CDR3 spans 17 amino acids. In DNA, the CDR3 is TGTGCCAGCAGCTTGGTTGTGGGGGGCCCCCCCTACAATGAGCAGTTCTTC. Its translation: CASSLVVGGPPYNEQFF.

This clonotype has at least ten counts. This chain joins TRBV14 and TRBJ2-7; 8 bases agree with TRBD2. The V segment lost 0 bases and the J segment 0 bases; nucleotides outside the gene matches: 4. The CDR3 extends over 16 amino acids. CDR1 is SGHDN, CDR2 FVKESK, per germline. Written as DNA, the CDR3 is TGTGCCAGCAGCCAAGAGACGGGGGGGGTCTCCTACGAGCAGTACTTC. This translates into CASSQETGGVSYEQYF.

This clonotype counts as medium-sized (0.01 to 0.1%). The chain employs TRBV29-1 and TRBJ1-4, with D perhaps TRBD1 (5 bases). Trimming took 7 bases from V and 3 from J, leaving 9 bases between them. The germline V gene encodes CDR1 SQVTM and CDR2 ANQGSEA. The CDR3 spans 12 residues. CDR3 sequence: CSGVGANEKLFF. The CDR3 coding sequence is TGCAGCGGCGTAGGGGCTAATGAAAAACTGTTTTTT.

The chain links TRBV19 to TRBJ2-6; 11 positions agree with TRBD1. Germline CDR1 and CDR2: LNHDA and SQIVND (reference sequence). J gave up 0 bases and V 7 bases, and 5 bases lay outside the gene matches. The CDR3 is made up of 17 amino acids. CDR3 sequence (DNA): TGTGCCAGTACCGTAGGGACAGGGGGCTCTGGGGCCAACGTCCTGACTTTC. Protein product: CASTVGTGGSGANVLTF. Variable domain in full (rest from reference TRBV19 and TRBJ2-6): DGGITQSPKYLFRKEGQNVTLSCEQNLNHDAMYWYRQDPGQGLRLIYYSQIVNDFQKGDIAEGYSVSREKKESFPLTVTSAQKNPTAFYLCASTVGTGGSGANVLTFGAGSRLTVL.

In this sample, this clonotype is medium-sized. The genes are TRBV4-1 and TRBJ1-4; maybe TRBD1 (6 bases). V was trimmed by 0 bases and J by 8 bases, leaving 16 bases between them. From germline, CDR1 is MGHRA and CDR2 YSYEKL. The CDR3 loop spans 16 amino acids. CDR3 residues: CASSQEGHIGGEKLFF. As DNA, the CDR3 is TGCGCCAGCAGCCAAGAGGGACACATAGGGGGAGAAAAACTGTTTTTT.

The V gene is TRBV9, the J gene TRBJ2-3; TRBD2 aligns across 11 bases. This CDR3 comprises 16 residues. Looked up from germline, CDR1 is SGDLS and CDR2 is YYNGEE. The junction had 8 bases not matched to a gene; V was cut back by 4 bases and J by 4 bases. The CDR3 loop reads CASSIYSGGAPDTQYF. In nucleotides, the CDR3 is TGTGCCAGCAGCATCTATAGCGGGGGGGCCCCAGATACGCAGTATTTT.

By share of the sample, this clonotype is medium-sized (0.01 to 0.1%). The chain joins TRBV7-9 to TRBJ2-5; TRBD2 matches 9 bases. The CDR3 consists of 15 residues. Trimming at V came to 5 bases and at J to 5 bases, leaving 9 bases not matched to a gene. CDR1 and CDR2 from the germline V gene are SEHNR and FQNEAQ (reference sequence). CDR3: CASSKSGGLQETQYF. The CDR3 DNA reads TGTGCCAGCAGCAAGAGCGGGGGGCTCCAGGAGACCCAGTACTTC.

This chain joins TRBV11-1 and TRBJ1-1; 7 positions match TRBD1. From germline, CDR1 is SGHAT and CDR2 FQDESV (reference sequence). The CDR3 covers 16 residues. The V and J ends lost 6 bases and 2 bases, in that order; junction bases with no gene match: 12. The CDR3 region has the DNA TGTGCCAGCAGTCCAGGGGGGAGAGGAAGAAACACTGAAGCTTTCTTT. It specifies CASSPGGRGRNTEAFF.